This entry lists 5 T cell receptor beta chains sequenced from one sample in a study of Ad26.COV2.S vaccination and SARS-CoV-2 variants. Sequenced by immunoSEQ multiplex PCR; TCRdb stores in-frame clones only, minus some. The repertoire has some 480,000 clones, around 88% of them found once; the top ten carry 9.5% to 15%. Described treatment: roughly 20 received Ad26.COV2.S at low or high dose, single or two shots; roughly five received placebo; per-sample allocation not given. Samples were taken on day 63 after the first vaccine or placebo injection. This specimen was peripheral blood, taken in a trial of Ad26.COV2.S vaccine versus placebo. The origin of the receptors is a person aged 18 to 59 who received the Ad26.COV2.S COVID-19 vaccine or a placebo.

This chain links TRBV28 with TRBJ1-5; weak D call: TRBD1 (5 bases). CDR1 and CDR2 (germline): MDHEN, SYDVKM. The CDR3 has 14 residues. V was trimmed by 7 bases and J by 5 bases, leaving 15 bases between them. The CDR3 DNA reads TGTGCCAGCAAGGCCAGGGAGGCCCATCAGCCCCAGCATTTT. Translated: CASKAREAHQPQHF. Drawing the rest from reference TRBV28 and TRBJ1-5, the complete variable domain is DVKVTQSSRYLVKRTGEKVFLECVQDMDHENMFWYRQDPGLGLRLIYFSYDVKMKEKGDIPEGYSVSREKKERFSLILESASTNQTSMYLCASKAREAHQPQHFGDGTRLSIL.

CDR3: CASSLTADRGGQYF. The CDR3 DNA reads TGTGCCAGCAGCCTCACCGCCGACAGGGGAGGGCAGTACTTC. V is TRBV28 and J is TRBJ2-7, with 8 nucleotides matching TRBD1. The J segment lost 9 bases and the V segment lost 6 bases, leaving 13 bases of the junction unmatched. Germline assignment: CDR1 MDHEN and CDR2 SYDVKM. This CDR3 has 14 residues.

This chain joins TRBV3-1 (or the pseudogene TRBV3-2) and TRBJ1-2; 7 bases are shared with TRBD1. Losses at the gene ends were 1 base for V and 6 bases for J; bases not matched to a gene: 17. CDR1 LGHDT and CDR2 YNNKEL come from the germline V gene (reference sequence). The CDR3 consists of 18 residues. The DNA for the CDR3 is TGTGCCAGCAGCCAAGTCCCAGACAGGGCACAATATTTGGATGGCTACACCTTC. Residues: CASSQVPDRAQYLDGYTF.

This chain links TRBV5-4 with TRBJ2-5, with D tentatively TRBD1 (5 bases). The CDR3 extends over 13 amino acids. CDR1 and CDR2 from the germline V gene are SGHNT and YYREEE (reference sequence). The germline V and J ends were trimmed by 2 bases and 5 bases, with 10 bases remaining between them. CDR3 amino acids: CASSLGAGETQYF. The DNA of the CDR3 is TGTGCCAGCAGCTTAGGGGCAGGGGAGACCCAGTACTTC.

This chain uses TRBV18 with TRBJ1-1; the D gene is possibly TRBD1 (5 bases). The CDR3 contains 11 residues. The V gene's germline CDR1 is KGHSH and CDR2 LQKENI. Trimming took 5 bases from V and 8 from J, leaving 9 bases between them. CDR3 coding DNA: TGTGCCAGCTCAGGGGGGGTCGAAGCTTTCTTT. Its protein is CASSGGVEAFF.